The following is a T cell receptor (beta chain) sequence with its context. This clone appeared once. Its antigen is unknown. Base-call qualities are not available, and no considerably larger clone is one nucleotide away. The data were obtained in a study of PD-1 blockade in classical Hodgkin lymphoma (dated by TCRdb to about 2020). Describing the broader study: Nivolumab dosing was 3 mg/kg intravenously every 2 weeks, continuing until either disease progression or unacceptable toxicity. The study used CyTOF and TCR beta sequencing to define a peripheral blood immune signature of response to PD-1 blockade in classical Hodgkin lymphoma. The study at large found these results: Baseline TCR diversity was reported to be lower in newly diagnosed patients than in healthy donors and to be lower still in relapsed/refractory patients. Trial patients with a complete response had baseline diversity similar to that of newly diagnosed patients, while partial responders and progressors had significantly lower diversity. The study covered only a single clinical trial cohort, and the causes of the repertoire differences, possibly disease activity or prior therapy, were still not defined. Lower diversity was seen in patients whose nivolumab began less than 1 year after ASCT, and these patients were left out of later analyses so that immune reconstitution would not confound the results. By C4D1, a significant rise was seen in CD4+ TCR diversity but not in CD8+ TCR diversity (p=0.0027 vs p=0.16), and the rise was most apparent among complete responders (p=0.02).

The time point label, as the study defines it: cycle 4 day 1 (C4D1), after about 6 weeks of nivolumab. Every trial patient had relapsed following autologous stem cell transplantation, and prior brentuximab vedotin exposure was what differed among cohorts A, B and C. The trial cohort was composed of approximately 60 patients with relapsed/refractory classical Hodgkin lymphoma, for whom complete response, partial response or progressive disease was recorded as best overall response. Trial patients were treated with single-agent nivolumab in the multi-cohort phase II CheckMate 205 trial. Best overall response was determined by an independent review committee according to the 2007 International Working Group response criteria. PBMCs from the trial were collected at three points: immediately before nivolumab initiation (C1D1), and during therapy at cycle 2 day 1 and cycle 4 day 1. Peripheral blood was collected in 8 mL Vacutainer Cell Preparation Tubes, from which PBMCs were isolated by centrifugation and then cryopreserved.

Genomic DNA was isolated using the Qiagen DNeasy kit from unsorted PBMCs as well as from negatively selected CD4+ and CD8+ fractions. Amplification of TCR beta CDR3 regions was done by immunoSEQ multiplex PCR with primers that anneal to V and J segments. A synthetic immune receptor repertoire was used to minimize amplification bias, and any residual bias was removed computationally once sequencing was done. In the paper's pipeline: Custom Python scripts were used to quantify repertoire diversity as the Shannon entropy index. The unsorted, CD4+ and CD8+ repertoires were each analyzed separately, with the exception of combined analyses, where CD4+ and CD8+ sequences were merged in silico. A clone was considered expanded if an increase in frequency of at least 2-fold after treatment relative to C1D1 was found, and a pseudocount of 0.5 was applied to clones undetected at baseline. Clones with 0 or 1 copy at C1D1 were defined as singleton clones, while clones with 2 or more copies were defined as non-singleton clones. Clones expanded in unsorted samples were labelled as CD4+, CD8+ or unknown by matching protein sequences in sorted samples from the same patient. Wilcoxon tests were applied to paired samples to test diversity changes from C1D1 to C4D1. TCRdb holds this immuneACCESS table with in-frame rearrangements only. Some clones are missing; in checked studies, unresolved V genes explain under half, and the rest has no known cause. Clone size and V and J calls were adopted from that table, with D and trimming inferred from the DNA. For this sample the table gives some 100,000 clones, of which just over 90% were detected only once. In total, the top ten clones hold roughly 2% of the sample.

For CDR1 and CDR2, the germline V gene lists LGHNA and YNFKEQ. V and J lose 1 base and 5 bases, and a span of 15 bases separates them. Measured from the cysteine to the phenylalanine, the CDR3 is 15 residues long. Solely the CDR3 DNA is kept, with 45 bases framed from the first base. This sample comprised peripheral blood mononuclear cells (PBMCs), obtained before the fourth cycle of nivolumab. The source of this sequence is a human donor with classical Hodgkin lymphoma. The chain is made from TRBV4-2 and TRBJ2-7; tentative D gene TRBD2, with 6 bases matching. The CDR3 amino acid sequence is: CASSQAGGNVHEQYF. The sequenced DNA: TGTGCCAGCAGCCAAGCGGGCGGGAATGTCCACGAGCAGTACTTC.